The clone carrying this T cell receptor (beta chain) has ten or more counts. Its antigen is not known. The CDR3 contains 15 residues. CDR1 SQVTM and CDR2 ANQGSEA come from the germline V gene. J gave up 5 bases and V 6 bases, and 10 bases lay outside the gene matches. This entry comes from a study of identical twins. Regarding the study as a whole: Memory repertoires lacked the insertion deficit that abundant cord blood beta clonotypes showed. Findings depended on cross-sectional statistics rather than tracking the same donors. For out-of-frame alpha sequences shared by twins, low generation probability was in excess.

TCRdb re-called the 5' RACE reads through MiXCR, storing one row per CDR3 protein. The table records hundreds of thousands of distinct CDR3 sequences, around 6.1% of them present only once. This chain links TRBV29-1 with TRBJ2-4, with 10 bases that match TRBD2. This clonotype was obtained from a man in his late teens or twenties in good health. Sequencing was done on a sample of naive T cells sorted from blood. CDR3 residues: CSVLPRLAGENIQYF. CDR3 nucleotide sequence: TGCAGCGTCCTCCCCCGACTAGCGGGTGAAAACATTCAGTACTTC.